This is a list of T cell receptor beta chains from one sample in a study of blood T cells in healthy people across ages. MiXCR, applied by TCRdb to the 5' RACE reads, yields one record per CDR3 protein. The data show about 1.8 million distinct CDR3 sequences, with around 50% seen just once and less than 2.5% held by the top ten. The sequenced sample consisted of blood. All receptors derive from a woman aged 40-49 years in good health. Each CDR3 is given with its conserved first and last residue. The D gene is left open where the match is weak. The listing skips clone size in some rows; elsewhere it reads once, few, many or a size class.

d_gene: TRBD1; j_gene: TRBJ1-2; v_gene: TRBV19; abundance: -; CDR3aa: CASSRGQDAYGYTF
d_gene: -; j_gene: TRBJ2-5; v_gene: TRBV5-6; abundance: -; CDR3aa: CASSRQPRVGETQYF
d_gene: TRBD2; j_gene: TRBJ2-3; v_gene: TRBV7-9; abundance: few; CDR3aa: CASSLGGGRGTDTQYF
d_gene: -; j_gene: TRBJ2-7; v_gene: TRBV6-6; abundance: -; CDR3aa: CASSYSLQNEQYF
d_gene: -; j_gene: TRBJ2-1; v_gene: TRBV20-1; abundance: few; CDR3aa: CSAIHNEQFF
d_gene: TRBD2; j_gene: TRBJ2-1; v_gene: TRBV5-6; abundance: once; CDR3aa: CASSLGAWTGVVLAGGGNEQFF
d_gene: TRBD1; j_gene: TRBJ2-5; v_gene: TRBV5-1; abundance: many; CDR3aa: CASSLNRGPETQYF
d_gene: -; j_gene: TRBJ2-7; v_gene: TRBV6-5; abundance: -; CDR3aa: CASSLGRGIEQYF
d_gene: -; j_gene: TRBJ2-7; v_gene: TRBV18; abundance: -; CDR3aa: CASSPVGVQYEQYF
d_gene: TRBD1; j_gene: -; v_gene: TRBV12-3/TRBV12-4; abundance: -; CDR3aa: CASSAGTGVSGQGTQYF
d_gene: TRBD1; j_gene: TRBJ2-1; v_gene: TRBV6-6; abundance: -; CDR3aa: CAIHSRDRGSNEQFF
d_gene: -; j_gene: TRBJ2-5; v_gene: TRBV10-2; abundance: -; CDR3aa: CASSEYGTQGETQYF
d_gene: -; j_gene: TRBJ1-1; v_gene: TRBV6-1; abundance: -; CDR3aa: CASSLTMGARTEAFF
d_gene: -; j_gene: TRBJ1-6; v_gene: TRBV18; abundance: -; CDR3aa: CASSLNNPGQGLEPLHF
d_gene: -; j_gene: TRBJ2-7; v_gene: TRBV10-3; abundance: few; CDR3aa: CAINGGTAYEQYF
d_gene: -; j_gene: TRBJ2-1; v_gene: TRBV20-1; abundance: -; CDR3aa: CSARESTGIIYNEQFF
d_gene: TRBD1; j_gene: TRBJ1-6; v_gene: TRBV29-1; abundance: few; CDR3aa: CSVAGQDNSPLHF
d_gene: -; j_gene: -; v_gene: TRBV3-1; abundance: -; CDR3aa: CASSQPTGSETQYF
d_gene: TRBD2; j_gene: TRBJ2-7; v_gene: TRBV28; abundance: few; CDR3aa: CASRPGLGYEQYF
d_gene: -; j_gene: TRBJ2-5; v_gene: TRBV29-1; abundance: -; CDR3aa: CSVEAQGTLDQETQYF
d_gene: TRBD2; j_gene: TRBJ2-5; v_gene: TRBV11-2; abundance: -; CDR3aa: CASGTGGPGSETQYF
d_gene: -; j_gene: TRBJ2-3; v_gene: TRBV7-9; abundance: -; CDR3aa: CASSDRTTDTQYF
d_gene: -; j_gene: TRBJ1-6; v_gene: TRBV20-1; abundance: -; CDR3aa: CSARLLGAYNSPLHF
d_gene: -; j_gene: TRBJ2-7; v_gene: TRBV6-1; abundance: -; CDR3aa: CASSSRVGVLYEQYF
d_gene: -; j_gene: TRBJ2-1; v_gene: TRBV4-3; abundance: -; CDR3aa: CASSQDKPQEGGFF
d_gene: TRBD2; j_gene: TRBJ2-1; v_gene: TRBV10-3; abundance: -; CDR3aa: CAISNSGGSYNEQFF
d_gene: -; j_gene: TRBJ1-2; v_gene: TRBV20-1; abundance: -; CDR3aa: CSAPRQAGDGYTF
d_gene: -; j_gene: TRBJ1-5; v_gene: TRBV27; abundance: -; CDR3aa: CASSLGSAAANQPQHF
d_gene: -; j_gene: -; v_gene: TRBV21-1; abundance: -; CDR3aa: CASSKVRRAVTYEQYF
d_gene: -; j_gene: TRBJ1-4; v_gene: TRBV5-1; abundance: -; CDR3aa: CASSLGGTEDGKLFF
d_gene: TRBD1; j_gene: TRBJ2-5; v_gene: TRBV9; abundance: -; CDR3aa: CASSVSSGPPGTGEKREETQYF
d_gene: -; j_gene: TRBJ2-3; v_gene: TRBV6-6; abundance: -; CDR3aa: CASSSQWDTQYF
d_gene: -; j_gene: TRBJ1-4; v_gene: TRBV7-2; abundance: -; CDR3aa: CASSLALGGQLFF
d_gene: -; j_gene: TRBJ2-6; v_gene: TRBV11-2; abundance: -; CDR3aa: CASSLDGTGLGANVLTF
d_gene: -; j_gene: TRBJ1-2; v_gene: TRBV7-2; abundance: -; CDR3aa: CASSLSGAHEGYTF
d_gene: -; j_gene: TRBJ1-2; v_gene: TRBV20-1; abundance: -; CDR3aa: CSARRNRDYGYTF
d_gene: TRBD1; j_gene: TRBJ2-7; v_gene: TRBV7-2; abundance: few; CDR3aa: CASSLNRDRGFLSYEQYF
d_gene: TRBD1; j_gene: TRBJ2-1; v_gene: TRBV7-2; abundance: -; CDR3aa: CASSSAGTGWYNEQFF
d_gene: -; j_gene: TRBJ2-3; v_gene: TRBV20-1; abundance: -; CDR3aa: CSASGQLDTDTQYF
d_gene: -; j_gene: TRBJ2-1; v_gene: TRBV20-1; abundance: -; CDR3aa: CSRNNGGKNNEQFF
d_gene: TRBD2; j_gene: TRBJ2-2; v_gene: TRBV7-2; abundance: few; CDR3aa: CASSLGVAGNTGELFF
d_gene: -; j_gene: TRBJ2-5; v_gene: TRBV12-3/TRBV12-4; abundance: once; CDR3aa: CASTSALRAETQYF
d_gene: -; j_gene: TRBJ1-6; v_gene: TRBV27; abundance: -; CDR3aa: CASSDYRDPRSPLHF
d_gene: TRBD1; j_gene: TRBJ2-7; v_gene: TRBV6-6; abundance: many; CDR3aa: CASSSLRDRDQKGQYF
d_gene: TRBD1; j_gene: TRBJ2-6; v_gene: TRBV9; abundance: -; CDR3aa: CASSVGSLGQGVEGSGANVLTF
d_gene: TRBD2; j_gene: TRBJ2-3; v_gene: TRBV20-1; abundance: -; CDR3aa: CSARDGYLAGSTDTQYF
d_gene: -; j_gene: -; v_gene: TRBV6-5; abundance: -; CDR3aa: CASSDLGVYEQYF